This TCR beta chain was obtained from a study of blood T cells in healthy people across ages. The second PCR ran roughly 6 to 11 cycles with a sample-barcoded 5' primer and J-beta primers. With 12 random nucleotides, a template-switch adaptor tagged each individual cDNA molecule. Each CDR3 protein gets one entry after TCRdb re-called the 5' RACE reads with MiXCR. Of about 1.5 million distinct CDR3 sequences listed, 35% to 45% are singletons. This clonotype was seen a handful of times. From germline, CDR1 is MNHEY and CDR2 SVGAGI. Trimming took 6 bases from V and 7 from J; bases not matched to a gene: 7. The CDR3 is 15 amino acids.

This TCR was sampled from a woman in her late teens or twenties in good health. J is TRBJ1-6 and V is TRBV6-5; 9 positions agree with TRBD1. The sequencing sample was made of blood. The CDR3 DNA reads TGTGCCAGCAGAAGCGACAGGGGGATAAATTCACCCCTCCACTTT. Amino acid sequence: CASRSDRGINSPLHF.